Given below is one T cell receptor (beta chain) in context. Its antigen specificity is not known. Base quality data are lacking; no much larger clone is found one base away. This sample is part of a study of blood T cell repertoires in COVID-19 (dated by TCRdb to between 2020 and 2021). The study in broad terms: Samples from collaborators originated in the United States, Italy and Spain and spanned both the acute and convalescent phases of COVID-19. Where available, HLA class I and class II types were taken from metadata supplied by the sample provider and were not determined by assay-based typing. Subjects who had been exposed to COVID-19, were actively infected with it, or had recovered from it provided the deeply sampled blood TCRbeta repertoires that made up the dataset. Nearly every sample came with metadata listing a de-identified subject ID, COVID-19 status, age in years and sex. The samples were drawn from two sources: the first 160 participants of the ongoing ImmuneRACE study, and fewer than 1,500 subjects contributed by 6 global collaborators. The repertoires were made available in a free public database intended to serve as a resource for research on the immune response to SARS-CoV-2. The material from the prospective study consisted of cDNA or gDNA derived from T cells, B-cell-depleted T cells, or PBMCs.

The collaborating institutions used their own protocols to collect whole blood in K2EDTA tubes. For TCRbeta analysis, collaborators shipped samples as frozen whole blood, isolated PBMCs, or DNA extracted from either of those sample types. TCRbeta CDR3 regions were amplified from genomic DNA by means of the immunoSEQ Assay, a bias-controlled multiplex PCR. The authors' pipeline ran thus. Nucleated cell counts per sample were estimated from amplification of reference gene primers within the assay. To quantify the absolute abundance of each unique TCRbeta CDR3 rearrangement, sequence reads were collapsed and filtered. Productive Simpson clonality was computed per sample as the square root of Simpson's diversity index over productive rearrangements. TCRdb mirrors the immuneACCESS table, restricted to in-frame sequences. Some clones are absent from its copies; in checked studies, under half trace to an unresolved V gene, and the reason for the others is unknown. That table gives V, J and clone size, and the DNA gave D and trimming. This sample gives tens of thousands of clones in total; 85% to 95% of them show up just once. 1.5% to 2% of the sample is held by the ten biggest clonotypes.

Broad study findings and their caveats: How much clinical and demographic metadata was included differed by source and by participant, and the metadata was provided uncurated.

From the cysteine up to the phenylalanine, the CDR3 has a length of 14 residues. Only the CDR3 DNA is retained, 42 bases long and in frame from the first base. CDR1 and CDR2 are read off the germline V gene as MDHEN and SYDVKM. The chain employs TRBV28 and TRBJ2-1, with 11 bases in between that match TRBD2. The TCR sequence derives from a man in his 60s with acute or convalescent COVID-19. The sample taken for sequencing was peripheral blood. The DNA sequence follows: TGTGCTTTGGGTCCTAGCGGGAGGCCCAATGAGCAGTTCTTC. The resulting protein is CALGPSGRPNEQFF.